This T cell receptor (beta chain) emerged from a study of monozygotic twins with cystic fibrosis. Remarks on this clone: The target antigen is unknown.

The CDR3 runs 17 residues. Germline V gives CDR1 MGHRA, CDR2 YSYEKL. V gave up 1 base and J gave up 9 bases; unmatched junction bases: 12. Sequenced by immunoSEQ multiplex PCR; TCRdb stores in-frame clones only, minus some. The sample includes more than 11,000 clones, 80% to 90% of them seen just once. General observations from the study: Clonality was generally low (median approximately 0.0095), higher in the most severe patients. Co-twins had the most similar V usage for 13 of 16 pairs, J for 8. Nucleotide-identical clonotype sharing was significantly higher within monozygotic CF twin pairs than between unrelated CF individuals.

The chain combines TRBV4-1 with TRBJ2-1; TRBD2 aligns across 10 bases. This receptor was taken from a boy aged 10-17 years with cystic fibrosis. Sample: blood. In nucleotides, the CDR3 is TGCGCCAGCAGCCAAGGGGGGGGGCTAGCGGGAGACGGTGAGCAGTTCTTC. This translates into CASSQGGGLAGDGEQFF.